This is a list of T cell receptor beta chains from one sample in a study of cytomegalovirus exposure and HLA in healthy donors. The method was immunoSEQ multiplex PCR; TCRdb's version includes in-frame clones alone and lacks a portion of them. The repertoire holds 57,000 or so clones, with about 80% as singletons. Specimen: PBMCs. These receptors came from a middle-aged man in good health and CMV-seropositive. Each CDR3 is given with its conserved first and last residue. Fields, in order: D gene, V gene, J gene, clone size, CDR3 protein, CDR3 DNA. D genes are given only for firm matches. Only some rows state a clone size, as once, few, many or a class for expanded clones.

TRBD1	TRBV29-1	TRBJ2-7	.	CSVEGGGQGSYEQYF	TGCAGCGTTGAGGGCGGGGGACAGGGGTCCTACGAGCAGTACTTC
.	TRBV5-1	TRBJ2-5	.	CASSLGQLQIETQYF	TGCGCCAGCAGCCTAGGACAGTTACAAATCGAGACCCAGTACTTC
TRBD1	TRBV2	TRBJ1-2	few	CASSESLRDRGNGYTF	TGTGCCAGCAGTGAATCCCTTCGGGACAGGGGGAATGGCTACACCTTC
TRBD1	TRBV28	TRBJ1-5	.	CASSSQQGFYQPQHF	TGTGCCAGCAGTTCCCAACAGGGGTTCTATCAGCCCCAGCATTTT
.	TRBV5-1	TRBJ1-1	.	CASSLVVGGNTEAFF	TGCGCCAGCAGCTTGGTTGTCGGAGGGAACACTGAAGCTTTCTTT
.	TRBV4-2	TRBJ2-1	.	CASSQTESGYNEQFF	TGTGCCAGCAGCCAAACAGAGAGTGGATACAATGAGCAGTTCTTC
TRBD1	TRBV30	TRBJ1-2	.	CAWSQGEMGGYTF	TGTGCCTGGAGTCAGGGGGAGATGGGTGGCTACACCTTC
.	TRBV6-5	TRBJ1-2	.	CASSYSNSGPGSNF	TGTGCCAGCAGCTACTCGAACTCAGGGCCCGGCTCCAACTTC
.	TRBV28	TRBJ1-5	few	CASSRGLGYRRGHSNQPQHF	TGTGCCAGCAGCCGGGGACTAGGGTACAGAAGGGGCCATAGCAATCAGCCCCAGCATTTT
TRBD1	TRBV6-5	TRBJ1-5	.	CASSGQGLSNQPQHF	TGTGCCAGCAGTGGACAGGGGCTGAGCAATCAGCCCCAGCATTTT
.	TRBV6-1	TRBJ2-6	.	CASTQSSGANVLTF	TGTGCCAGCACCCAATCCTCTGGGGCCAACGTCCTGACTTTC
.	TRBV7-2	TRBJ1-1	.	CASSFQGALGNTEAFF	TGTGCCAGCAGCTTTCAAGGGGCCTTGGGGAACACTGAAGCTTTCTTT
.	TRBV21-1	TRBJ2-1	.	CASSKWDRGPDNEQFF	TGTGCCAGCAGCAAGTGGGACAGGGGGCCCGACAATGAGCAGTTCTTC
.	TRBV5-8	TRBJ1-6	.	CASSKRGRGYNSPLHF	TGTGCCAGCAGTAAAAGGGGCCGAGGATATAATTCACCCCTCCACTTT
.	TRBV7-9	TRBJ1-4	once	CSSNHGGIPTNEKLFF	TGTTCCAGCAACCATGGAGGGATACCAACTAATGAAAAACTGTTTTTT
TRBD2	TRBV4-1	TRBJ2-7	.	CASSQALLAVYEQYF	TGCGCCAGCAGCCAAGCCCTCCTAGCGGTCTACGAGCAGTACTTC
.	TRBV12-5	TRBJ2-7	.	CASGTKTGRVYEQYF	TGTGCTAGTGGTACAAAAACAGGGAGGGTATACGAGCAGTACTTC
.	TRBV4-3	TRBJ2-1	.	CASSQDIIVIIYNEQFF	TGCGCCAGCAGCCAAGATATCATAGTCATAATCTACAATGAGCAGTTCTTC
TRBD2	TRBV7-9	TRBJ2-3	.	CSSSLASGGAVRTDTQYF	TGTTCCAGCAGCTTAGCTAGCGGGGGGGCCGTGCGCACAGATACGCAGTATTTT
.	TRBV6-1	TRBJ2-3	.	CASSWGGTADTQYF	TGTGCCAGCTCCTGGGGCGGGACCGCAGATACGCAGTATTTT
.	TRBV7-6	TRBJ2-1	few	CASSPLEVSVEQFF	TGTGCCAGCAGCCCTCTTGAGGTCAGCGTTGAGCAGTTCTTC
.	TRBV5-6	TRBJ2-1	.	CASSLGLRGYNEQFF	TGTGCCAGCAGCTTGGGGTTGAGGGGGTACAATGAGCAGTTCTTC
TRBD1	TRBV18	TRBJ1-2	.	CASSPTGGHNYGYTF	TGTGCCAGCTCACCGACAGGGGGCCACAACTATGGCTACACCTTC
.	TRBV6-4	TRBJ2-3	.	CASSEIRGDTQYF	TGTGCCAGCAGTGAAATAAGGGGGGATACGCAGTATTTT
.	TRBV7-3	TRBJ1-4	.	CASSYGTTSSFF	TGTGCCAGCAGCTACGGGACGACTAGCAGTTTTTTT
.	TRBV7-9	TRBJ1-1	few	CASSLRPGNTEAFF	TGTGCCAGCAGCTTGAGGCCGGGAAACACTGAAGCTTTCTTT
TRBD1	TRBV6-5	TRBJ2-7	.	CASSSHGQGLVEQYF	TGTGCCAGCAGTTCCCATGGACAGGGTTTAGTCGAGCAGTACTTC
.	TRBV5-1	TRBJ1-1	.	CASSYPGTMRTEAFF	TGCGCCAGCAGCTATCCGGGAACGATGCGGACTGAAGCTTTCTTT